Reported below is one T cell receptor (beta chain). This sample was included in a study of blood T cells in healthy people across ages. Per the germline V gene, CDR1 is LGHNA and CDR2 is YSLEER. Trimming took 4 bases from V and 1 from J, leaving 10 bases between them. The CDR3 extends over 14 amino acids. A second PCR of about 7 to 12 cycles used a sample-barcoded 5' primer and a J-beta primer mix. TCRdb re-analysed the 5' RACE reads in MiXCR, keeping a single row per CDR3 protein. There are about 680,000 distinct CDR3 sequences in the sample; 49% occur only once, and under 35% lies in the top ten. Material for sequencing was blood. This sequence was found in an older woman in good health. The chain carries TRBV4-3 and TRBJ1-1; D call uncertain. This CDR3 is CASSPQKWNTEAFF. The CDR3 coding sequence is TGCGCCAGCAGCCCCCAGAAGTGGAACACTGAAGCTTTCTTT.